A selection of T cell receptor beta chains follows, all from one sample in a study of shared clonotypes between healthy human individuals. The assay was immunoSEQ multiplex PCR, and TCRdb's table has in-frame clones only and misses some. The sample shows about 2 million clones, about 95% of them seen only once. Sequencing was performed on naive CD4+ T cells sorted from blood. The receptors shown here come from a man aged 18 to 29 in good health. The CDR3 runs from the conserved cysteine through the conserved F or W. A D gene is named only where the DNA matches it firmly. The size field is filled for only some rows; it gives once, few, many or a size class.

d_gene: TRBD1; v_gene: TRBV5-1; abundance: .; j_gene: TRBJ2-7; CDR3aa: CASSLAFGTGGDEQYF; CDR3nt: TGCGCCAGCAGCTTGGCCTTCGGGACAGGGGGCGACGAGCAGTACTTC
d_gene: TRBD2; v_gene: TRBV7-9; abundance: .; j_gene: TRBJ2-1; CDR3aa: CASSLRLAGGLYNEQFF; CDR3nt: TGTGCCAGCAGCTTACGGCTAGCGGGGGGTCTCTACAATGAGCAGTTCTTC
d_gene: .; v_gene: TRBV10-2; abundance: .; j_gene: TRBJ2-7; CDR3aa: CASSFGGSYEQYF; CDR3nt: TGCGCCAGCAGCTTCGGCGGCTCCTACGAGCAGTACTTC
d_gene: .; v_gene: TRBV7-2; abundance: .; j_gene: TRBJ1-1; CDR3aa: CASSSNMNTEAFF; CDR3nt: TGTGCCAGCAGCTCGAACATGAACACTGAAGCTTTCTTT
d_gene: .; v_gene: TRBV4-1; abundance: once; j_gene: TRBJ1-1; CDR3aa: CASSQPLARGGADTEAFF; CDR3nt: TGCGCCAGCAGCCAACCCCTAGCGCGGGGGGGCGCAGACACTGAAGCTTTCTTT
d_gene: TRBD2; v_gene: TRBV5-4; abundance: .; j_gene: TRBJ2-7; CDR3aa: CASSPVAGDEQYF; CDR3nt: TGTGCCAGCAGCCCCGTAGCGGGAGACGAGCAGTACTTC
d_gene: TRBD1; v_gene: TRBV18; abundance: .; j_gene: TRBJ2-7; CDR3aa: CASSPLGQPYEQYF; CDR3nt: TGTGCCAGCTCACCCCTGGGACAGCCCTACGAGCAGTACTTC
d_gene: TRBD2; v_gene: TRBV11-2; abundance: .; j_gene: TRBJ2-2; CDR3aa: CASSWRGDPTGELFF; CDR3nt: TGTGCCAGCAGCTGGCGGGGGGACCCCACCGGGGAGCTGTTTTTT
d_gene: .; v_gene: TRBV7-2; abundance: .; j_gene: TRBJ2-2; CDR3aa: CASSFRDTGELFF; CDR3nt: TGTGCCAGCAGCTTCCGGGACACCGGGGAGCTGTTTTTT
d_gene: .; v_gene: TRBV11-2; abundance: .; j_gene: TRBJ2-7; CDR3aa: CASSLDGGFPYEQYF; CDR3nt: TGTGCCAGCAGCTTAGATGGAGGGTTCCCCTACGAGCAGTACTTC
d_gene: TRBD2; v_gene: TRBV30; abundance: .; j_gene: TRBJ2-1; CDR3aa: CAWSDPGLAGNEQFF; CDR3nt: TGTGCCTGGAGTGACCCCGGACTAGCCGGGAATGAGCAGTTCTTC
d_gene: TRBD1; v_gene: TRBV18; abundance: once; j_gene: TRBJ1-6; CDR3aa: CASSRDRSSYNSPLHF; CDR3nt: TGTGCCAGCTCACGGGACAGGAGCTCCTATAATTCACCCCTCCACTTT
d_gene: .; v_gene: TRBV5-1; abundance: once; j_gene: TRBJ2-5; CDR3aa: CASSLSRDTFQETQYF; CDR3nt: TGCGCCAGCAGCTTGTCCCGGGACACCTTCCAAGAGACCCAGTACTTC
d_gene: .; v_gene: TRBV9; abundance: .; j_gene: TRBJ2-7; CDR3aa: CASSAEDSHYEQYF; CDR3nt: TGTGCCAGCAGCGCAGAAGACAGTCACTACGAGCAGTACTTC
d_gene: TRBD2; v_gene: TRBV5-1; abundance: .; j_gene: TRBJ2-7; CDR3aa: CASSQGLAGGFFSYEQYF; CDR3nt: TGCGCCAGCAGCCAAGGACTAGCGGGAGGGTTTTTTTCCTACGAGCAGTACTTC
d_gene: .; v_gene: TRBV30; abundance: .; j_gene: TRBJ2-2; CDR3aa: CAWSLEVVRGELFF; CDR3nt: TGTGCCTGGAGTCTCGAGGTAGTCAGAGGGGAGCTGTTTTTT
d_gene: TRBD1; v_gene: TRBV9; abundance: .; j_gene: TRBJ1-2; CDR3aa: CASSVAPDRVDGYTF; CDR3nt: TGTGCCAGCAGCGTAGCCCCGGACAGGGTTGATGGCTACACCTTC